The rows below give T cell receptor beta chains drawn from one sample of a study of shared clonotypes between healthy human individuals. Here immunoSEQ multiplex PCR was the method, and the copy in TCRdb shows in-frame clones only, minus some. The table includes 520,000 or so clones, around 74% detected once. The sequenced material came from PBMCs. All receptors come from a woman between 35 and 50 years old in good health. Some clones in this sample may be carry-over from other donors' samples. Each CDR3 is given with its conserved first and last residue. The D gene is left open where the match is weak. Rows may omit the clone size; those that give it use once, few, many or a size class.

14 | TRBJ2-5 | NA | TRBV18 | NA | CASSRGHLQETQYF | TGTGCCAGCTCACGCGGACACCTCCAAGAGACCCAGTACTTC
14 | TRBJ2-1 | NA | TRBV2 | TRBD2 | CASSDRASGNEQFF | TGTGCCAGCAGTGACCGGGCTAGCGGCAATGAGCAGTTCTTC
16 | TRBJ2-1 | few | TRBV15 | TRBD2 | CATSEGSGSSYNEQFF | TGTGCCACCAGCGAGGGGAGCGGGAGCTCCTACAATGAGCAGTTCTTC
17 | TRBJ1-5 | NA | TRBV6-1 | TRBD1 | CASSERARTGGHQPQHF | TGTGCCAGCAGTGAACGAGCCAGGACAGGGGGACATCAGCCCCAGCATTTT
13 | TRBJ1-1 | NA | TRBV6-4 | NA | CASSEGAGTEAFF | TGTGCCAGCAGTGAAGGGGCCGGCACTGAAGCTTTCTTT
12 | TRBJ2-3 | few | TRBV4-2 | NA | CASSQALDTQYF | TGTGCCAGCAGCCAAGCTTTAGATACGCAGTATTTT
16 | TRBJ2-6 | NA | TRBV19 | TRBD1 | CASRDRLYSGANVLTF | TGTGCCAGCCGGGACAGACTTTACTCTGGGGCCAACGTCCTGACTTTC
17 | TRBJ2-3 | few | TRBV12-5 | TRBD1 | CASAHRGAEVRTDTQYF | TGTGCCAGTGCTCACAGGGGGGCTGAAGTACGCACAGATACGCAGTATTTT
14 | TRBJ2-3 | NA | TRBV29-1 | NA | CSVRVASGTDTQYF | TGCAGCGTTCGGGTAGCTTCTGGCACAGATACGCAGTATTTT
13 | TRBJ2-2 | NA | TRBV28 | NA | CASSSRVSGELFF | TGTGCCAGCAGTTCCAGGGTTTCCGGGGAGCTGTTTTTT
14 | TRBJ2-7 | many | TRBV15 | NA | CATSREEEIYEQYF | TGTGCCACCAGCAGAGAGGAGGAAATCTACGAGCAGTACTTC
14 | TRBJ1-6 | NA | TRBV7-9 | NA | CASSLGGLESPLHF | TGTGCCAGCAGCTTGGGGGGACTTGAATCACCCCTCCACTTT
12 | TRBJ2-7 | NA | TRBV19 | NA | CAAGTNTYEQYF | TGTGCCGCCGGGACAAACACCTACGAGCAGTACTTC
14 | TRBJ2-3 | NA | TRBV5-4 | TRBD2 | CASSQGREPDTQYF | TGTGCCAGCAGCCAAGGGCGGGAGCCAGATACGCAGTATTTT
11 | TRBJ2-7 | NA | TRBV5-1 | NA | CASSLSGEQYF | TGCGCCAGCAGCTTGTCGGGCGAGCAGTACTTC
15 | TRBJ2-1 | NA | TRBV5-1 | TRBD1 | CASSLITGGKNEQFF | TGCGCCAGCAGCCTGATAACAGGGGGTAAGAATGAGCAGTTCTTC
14 | TRBJ2-7 | NA | TRBV28 | NA | CASSQQGGYYAQYF | TGTGCCAGCAGCCAACAGGGTGGCTATTATGCGCAGTACTTC
11 | TRBJ1-1 | NA | TRBV20-1 | NA | CSAKGPTEAFF | TGCAGTGCTAAAGGCCCCACTGAAGCTTTCTTT
15 | TRBJ2-3 | NA | TRBV2 | TRBD2 | CASRRLAGGTDTQYF | TGTGCCAGCAGACGACTAGCGGGAGGCACAGATACGCAGTATTTT
13 | TRBJ1-2 | few | TRBV7-9 | NA | CASSLEQGYGYTF | TGTGCCAGCAGCTTAGAACAGGGCTATGGCTACACCTTC
18 | TRBJ2-5 | NA | TRBV9 | NA | CASSVREGRGGFQETQYF | TGTGCCAGCAGCGTCCGAGAGGGCAGGGGAGGATTCCAAGAGACCCAGTACTTC
13 | TRBJ1-1 | NA | TRBV19 | NA | CASRTQGGKEAFF | TGTGCCAGTAGAACCCAAGGGGGAAAGGAAGCTTTCTTT
14 | TRBJ1-5 | NA | TRBV6-5 | NA | CASSMVTYNQPQHF | TGTGCCAGCAGTATGGTCACTTACAATCAGCCCCAGCATTTT
14 | TRBJ2-5 | NA | TRBV5-8 | NA | CASSLATIQETQYF | TGTGCCAGCAGCTTGGCGACCATTCAAGAGACCCAGTACTTC
15 | TRBJ2-5 | NA | TRBV29-1 | TRBD1 | CSVDPGTGAQETQYF | TGCAGCGTTGATCCCGGGACAGGGGCCCAAGAGACCCAGTACTTC
14 | TRBJ1-2 | NA | TRBV28 | NA | CASSPRQDNYGYTF | TGTGCCAGCAGTCCCCGACAGGATAACTATGGCTACACCTTC
15 | TRBJ1-2 | NA | TRBV7-2 | NA | CASSLGLGYVYGYTF | TGTGCCAGCAGCTTAGGACTGGGCTACGTCTATGGCTACACTTTC
14 | TRBJ2-5 | NA | TRBV28 | NA | CASSDSDRLETQYF | TGTGCCAGCAGTGACAGCGACAGGTTGGAGACCCAGTACTTC
14 | TRBJ2-7 | NA | TRBV2 | TRBD1 | CASQPGQGGYEQYF | TGTGCCAGCCAACCGGGACAGGGGGGGTACGAGCAGTACTTC
17 | TRBJ2-7 | NA | TRBV10-2 | TRBD2 | CASSEPGLAGVSYEQYF | TGCGCCAGCAGTGAGCCCGGACTAGCGGGGGTCTCCTACGAGCAGTACTTC
15 | TRBJ2-5 | NA | TRBV27 | NA | CASSSPSSGVETQYF | TGTGCCAGCAGTTCCCCTTCTAGTGGGGTAGAGACCCAGTACTTC
14 | TRBJ2-7 | NA | TRBV6-1 | TRBD2 | CASSSLAGAYEQYF | TGTGCCAGCAGTTCCCTAGCGGGAGCGTACGAGCAGTACTTC
15 | TRBJ1-1 | NA | TRBV7-9 | NA | CASSFPQERGTEAFF | TGTGCCAGCAGCTTTCCTCAAGAAAGGGGCACTGAAGCTTTCTTT
13 | TRBJ2-7 | NA | TRBV7-7 | NA | CASSLDWVSEQYF | TGTGCCAGCAGCTTAGATTGGGTATCCGAGCAGTACTTC
15 | TRBJ2-2 | NA | TRBV7-2 | NA | CASSLVWGNAGELFF | TGTGCCAGCAGCTTAGTATGGGGAAATGCCGGGGAGCTGTTTTTT
15 | TRBJ2-5 | NA | TRBV6-6 | TRBD2 | CASSSLAGNQETQYF | TGTGCCAGCAGTTCTCTAGCGGGGAACCAAGAGACCCAGTACTTC
13 | TRBJ1-5 | NA | TRBV16 | NA | CASSQSGDQPQHF | TGTGCCAGCAGCCAATCGGGGGATCAGCCCCAGCATTTT
15 | TRBJ1-2 | NA | TRBV12-5 | TRBD1 | CASGFIGQAPASYTF | TGTGCTAGTGGTTTTATAGGACAGGCCCCTGCAAGCTACACCTTC
17 | TRBJ2-2 | NA | TRBV7-3 | TRBD2 | CASSSATSAQNTGELFF | TGTGCCAGCAGCTCGGCAACTAGCGCCCAGAACACCGGGGAGCTGTTTTTT
14 | TRBJ2-1 | once | TRBV28 | NA | CASTGLHSYNEQFF | TGTGCCAGCACGGGACTCCACTCCTACAATGAGCAGTTCTTC
15 | TRBJ2-5 | NA | TRBV6-5 | NA | CASTPPGDGQETQYF | TGTGCCAGCACCCCCCCTGGGGACGGCCAAGAGACCCAGTACTTC
14 | TRBJ2-3 | few | TRBV5-1 | NA | CASSPGPSTDTQYF | TGCGCCAGCAGCCCGGGACCCAGCACAGATACGCAGTATTTT
19 | TRBJ2-4 | many | TRBV7-2 | TRBD1 | CASSPAYGLLGQGGDIQYF | TGTGCCAGCAGCCCGGCTTATGGACTTTTAGGACAGGGCGGAGACATTCAGTACTTC
16 | TRBJ2-2 | once | TRBV7-3 | TRBD2 | CASSPRTSPAAGELFF | TGTGCCAGCAGCCCAAGGACTAGCCCGGCTGCCGGGGAGCTGTTTTTT
11 | TRBJ2-7 | once | TRBV29-1 | TRBD1 | CSVGQGGEQYF | TGCAGCGTTGGACAGGGGGGCGAGCAGTACTTC
15 | TRBJ2-1 | NA | TRBV7-2 | NA | CASSAGLSSYNEQFF | TGTGCCAGCAGCGCCGGACTGAGCTCCTACAATGAGCAGTTCTTC
15 | TRBJ2-1 | NA | TRBV27 | NA | CASTGDSKPYNEQFF | TGTGCCAGCACTGGAGATTCCAAGCCTTACAATGAGCAGTTCTTC
14 | TRBJ2-7 | NA | TRBV4-2 | NA | CASTQGQGMNEQYF | TGTGCCAGCACCCAGGGGCAGGGTATGAACGAGCAGTACTTC
12 | TRBJ2-7 | NA | TRBV27 | NA | CASSLRSAEQYF | TGTGCCAGCAGTTTACGGTCAGCCGAGCAGTACTTC
13 | TRBJ1-2 | NA | TRBV7-2 | NA | CASSLNGNYGYTF | TGTGCCAGCAGCTTGAATGGAAACTATGGCTACACCTTC
15 | TRBJ2-3 | NA | TRBV5-1 | NA | CASTQGPSGRDTQYF | TGCGCCAGCACCCAAGGGCCCTCTGGAAGGGATACGCAGTATTTT
14 | TRBJ1-2 | NA | TRBV15 | TRBD1 | CATSTRTGSYGYTF | TGTGCCACCAGCACCCGGACAGGGTCCTATGGCTACACCTTC
11 | TRBJ2-7 | NA | TRBV20-1 | NA | CSVGRSYEQYF | TGCAGTGTAGGACGGAGCTACGAGCAGTACTTC
13 | TRBJ2-5 | NA | TRBV11-2 | TRBD2 | CASSLLGGETQYF | TGTGCCAGCAGCTTATTGGGGGGGGAGACCCAGTACTTC
15 | TRBJ1-2 | NA | TRBV5-1 | TRBD1 | CASSVLTGGNNGYTF | TGCGCCAGCAGCGTATTGACAGGGGGCAACAATGGCTACACCTTC